The 19 T cell receptor beta chains below all came from one sample that was sequenced in a study of Ad26.COV2.S vaccination and SARS-CoV-2 variants. Data came from immunoSEQ multiplex PCR; TCRdb stores just in-frame clones and leaves some out. The sample yields some 460,000 clones, 80% to 90% seen once. Described treatment: about 20 received Ad26.COV2.S at low or high dose, single or two shots; about 5 received placebo; per-sample allocation not given. Sample collection was performed on day 63 after the first vaccine or placebo injection. The source material was peripheral blood, sampled in a trial of Ad26.COV2.S vaccine versus placebo. The receptors derive from a person between 18 and 60 years old who received the Ad26.COV2.S COVID-19 vaccine or a placebo.

The DNA for the CDR3 is TGTGCCAGCAGTTTGGGCGGGGGAAACACTGAAGCTTTCTTT. It translates to CASSLGGGNTEAFF. The gene calls are TRBV28 and TRBJ1-1, with D tentatively TRBD1 (5 bases). Germline loops: CDR1 MDHEN, CDR2 SYDVKM. The V and J ends lost 3 bases and 2 bases respectively, with 10 bases between them. The CDR3 is 14 amino acids.

The gene calls are TRBV3-1 (or the pseudogene TRBV3-2) and TRBJ1-1; the match to TRBD1 covers 7 bases. V trimming: 2 bases; J trimming: 4 bases; junction bases outside the gene matches: 10. Per the germline V gene, CDR1 is LGHDT and CDR2 is YNNKEL (reference sequence). The CDR3 runs to 16 residues. The CDR3 DNA is TGTGCCAGCAGCCAACGGGCAGGGGGGTTCGGCACTGAAGCTTTCTTT. This codes for CASSQRAGGFGTEAFF.

Worth noting for this clone: The same CDR3 can be traced to other DNA sequences in this sample. The V and J genes are TRBV20-1 and TRBJ1-2; no firm D call. The CDR3 has 8 residues. Germline-derived CDR1 and CDR2 are DFQATT and SNEGSKA (reference sequence). CDR3 bases: TGCAGCGCCGACGGCTACACCTTC. Encoded protein: CSADGYTF.

The V call is TRBV28, the J call TRBJ1-2; the D gene is possibly TRBD1 (6 bases). Germline values: CDR1 MDHEN, CDR2 SYDVKM. CDR3 length: 13 amino acids. Trimming shortened V by 6 bases and J by 3 bases, and 11 bases separated the two germline ends. CDR3 in DNA: TGTGCCAGCAGCCTACAGGGCCACTATGGCTACACCTTC. This encodes CASSLQGHYGYTF.

This clone was found a few times. This chain's CDR3 is CASSLRSGGNQPQHF. CDR3 DNA: TGTGCCAGCAGTTTGCGCTCGGGGGGCAATCAGCCCCAGCATTTT. The rearrangement uses TRBV28 and TRBJ1-5, with a possible D match to TRBD1 (5 bases). Germline CDR1 reads MDHEN; CDR2 reads SYDVKM. This CDR3 comprises 15 residues. V was pared by 3 bases and J by 2 bases, with 11 bases between.

The chain couples TRBV3-1 (or the pseudogene TRBV3-2) to TRBJ1-1, with D tentatively TRBD1 (5 bases). Per germline, CDR1 LGHDT and CDR2 YNNKEL (reference sequence). V shed 0 bases and J shed 12 bases, with 20 bases lying between them. This CDR3 contains 15 residues. This chain's CDR3 is CASSQDSRGNTASFF. CDR3 coding DNA: TGTGCCAGCAGCCAAGACTCTAGGGGCAACACCGCGTCTTTCTTT.

The chain carries TRBV18 and TRBJ1-2; D unresolved. Deletions cut 4 bases from V and 4 bases from J, with 16 bases between. The CDR3 totals 15 residues. CDR1 and CDR2 (germline): KGHSH, LQKENI. The CDR3 spells CASSQDFGQTYGYTF. The CDR3 nucleotides are TGTGCCAGCTCACAGGACTTCGGGCAGACCTATGGCTACACCTTC.

The genes are TRBV19 and TRBJ2-3; 9 bases match TRBD2. V shed 3 bases, J shed 6 bases, and the junction held 10 bases outside the gene matches. Per the germline V gene, CDR1 is LNHDA and CDR2 is SQIVND (reference sequence). The CDR3 length is 16 residues. The CDR3 here is CASSMRVSGGTDTQYF. The CDR3 DNA follows: TGTGCCAGTAGTATGAGGGTGAGCGGGGGGACCGATACGCAGTATTTT. The full variable domain, in which reference TRBV19 and TRBJ2-3 provide the parts outside the CDR3, is DGGITQSPKYLFRKEGQNVTLSCEQNLNHDAMYWYRQDPGQGLRLIYYSQIVNDFQKGDIAEGYSVSREKKESFPLTVTSAQKNPTAFYLCASSMRVSGGTDTQYFGPGTRLTVL.

V usage is TRBV4-3 and J usage is TRBJ1-2, with D unclear. The CDR3 is 14 amino acids. V was shortened by 0 bases and J by 4 bases, with 9 bases between the two germline ends. The germline gives CDR1 LGHNA, CDR2 YSLEER. The CDR3 sequence is CASSQDSKSYGYTF. The CDR3 region has the DNA TGCGCCAGCAGCCAAGATAGTAAAAGCTATGGCTACACCTTC.

This clone appeared a single time. This rearrangement joins TRBV6-5 to TRBJ1-4, with TRBD1 matching over 9 bases. CDR3 length equals 15 residues. The germline CDR1 and CDR2 sequences are MNHEY and SVGAGI. V was pared by 5 bases and J by 1 base, with 2 bases of the junction left unmatched. This CDR3 reads CASSLDRGTNEKLFF. DNA of the CDR3: TGTGCCAGCAGTCTGGACAGGGGAACTAATGAAAAACTGTTTTTT.

This clone has just one count. V gene TRBV7-3 combines with J gene TRBJ2-1; 8 positions match TRBD2. CDR1 and CDR2 from the germline V gene are SGHTA and FQGTGA. The CDR3 runs to 14 residues. The V segment lost 2 bases and the J segment 9 bases; nucleotides outside the gene matches: 6. The CDR3 sequence: CASSLGTRAGEQFF. The DNA for the CDR3 is TGTGCCAGCAGCTTAGGGACTAGGGCCGGTGAGCAGTTCTTC.

The genes are TRBV11-2 and TRBJ2-7, with D possibly being TRBD1 (6 bases). Germline V CDR1 and CDR2: SGHAT, FQNNGV. Trimming shortened V by 0 bases and J by 4 bases, and 25 bases separated the two germline ends. This CDR3 is 19 amino acids long. CDR3 nucleotide sequence: TGTGCCAGCAGCTTAGAGGGGAGTCTGATCACAGGGTCCCATTACGAGCAGTACTTC. Translating gives CASSLEGSLITGSHYEQYF.

The count of this clone is one. The chain is built from TRBV5-6 and TRBJ1-1; 7 bases are shared with TRBD1. CDR1 and CDR2 from the germline V gene are SGHDT and YYEEEE. Losses at the gene ends were 6 bases for V and 4 bases for J; bases not matched to a gene: 9. CDR3 length: 14 amino acids. CDR3 bases: TGTGCCAGCAACTACAGGGGTAGTGTCACTGAAGCTTTCTTT. Translation: CASNYRGSVTEAFF.

The CDR3 is CASSPSGEARYGYTF. The CDR3 DNA follows: TGTGCCAGCAGCCCGAGCGGGGAGGCTCGCTATGGCTACACCTTC. The chain has TRBV9 and TRBJ1-2, with D unresolved. Per the germline V gene, CDR1 is SGDLS and CDR2 is YYNGEE. Trimming left V 4 bases short and J 4 bases short, with 17 bases between. The CDR3 runs to 15 residues.

This sequence joins TRBV5-5 and TRBJ1-5; 7 bases are a match to TRBD1. Losses at the gene ends were 1 base for V and 0 bases for J; bases not matched to a gene: 10. In germline, CDR1 is SGHKS, CDR2 YYEKEE (reference sequence). The CDR3 has 18 residues. The CDR3 bases are TGTGCCAGCAGCTTGCGAGACACAGGGGTATTTAGCAATCAGCCCCAGCATTTT. Translating gives CASSLRDTGVFSNQPQHF.

This clone was seen only a few times. The rearrangement joins TRBV2 to TRBJ1-5; D might be TRBD1 (6 bases). Germline assignment: CDR1 SNHLY and CDR2 FYNNEI. The CDR3 extends over 15 amino acids. Trimming left V 4 bases short and J 3 bases short, with 13 bases between. The CDR3 loop reads CASSGGRGYNQPQHF. Written as DNA, the CDR3 is TGTGCCAGCAGTGGGGGCAGGGGTTACAATCAGCCCCAGCATTTT.

The genes are TRBV18 and TRBJ2-7, with 12 bases lining up with TRBD2. Losses at the gene ends were 1 base for V and 2 bases for J; bases not matched to a gene: 0. This CDR3 is 15 amino acids long. The germline CDR1 and CDR2 sequences are KGHSH and LQKENI. The CDR3 DNA reads TGTGCCAGCTCACCACGGACTAGCGGGGCCTACGAGCAGTACTTC. This encodes CASSPRTSGAYEQYF.

A single count supports this clone. This chain uses TRBV19 with TRBJ1-4; a possible D gene is TRBD1 (5 bases). The CDR3 is made up of 18 amino acids. The ends were cut back, 1 base at V and 0 bases at J, with 15 bases in the middle. Germline V gene sequence: CDR1 LNHDA, CDR2 SQIVND (reference sequence). CDR3 amino acids: CASSIVSGGPSTNEKLFF. For the CDR3, the DNA is TGTGCCAGTAGTATAGTATCCGGGGGACCATCAACTAATGAAAAACTGTTTTTT.

The chain is built from TRBV6-4 and TRBJ2-3, with a weak D call TRBD2 (5 bases). The CDR3 covers 13 residues. Germline lookup yields CDR1 MRHNA and CDR2 SNTAGT. V was clipped by 6 bases and J by 4 bases, with 11 bases between them. The CDR3 spells CASSLEEADTQYF. The DNA of the CDR3 is TGTGCCAGCAGCCTCGAGGAGGCAGATACGCAGTATTTT.